A single sample is the source of the 9 T cell receptor beta chains below, sequenced in a study of shared clonotypes between healthy human individuals. CD45RO-negative cells were positively selected for CCR7, leaving out terminally differentiated effector memory CD45RA+ cells. Data came from immunoSEQ multiplex PCR; TCRdb stores just in-frame clones and leaves some out. The sample lists over 2,000,000 clones, just under 95% occurring once. Sequencing used naive CD8+ T cells from PBMCs. The receptors were sampled from a man between 18 and 35 years old in good health. Some clones in this sample may be carry-over from other donors' samples.

The rearrangement links TRBV18 to TRBJ1-1; D remains unclear. Trimming left V 3 bases short and J 1 base short, with 6 bases between. The germline gives CDR1 KGHSH, CDR2 LQKENI. The CDR3 covers 13 residues. DNA of the CDR3: TGTGCCAGCTCACCGGCGGGGAACACTGAAGCTTTCTTT. This gives the protein CASSPAGNTEAFF.

The chain recombines TRBV29-1 with TRBJ2-1, with 11 bases aligning to TRBD2. The V gene end was trimmed by 8 bases and the J gene end by 1 base; junction bases not matched to a gene: 13. CDR1 SQVTM and CDR2 ANQGSEA come from the germline V gene. The CDR3 length is 17 residues. CDR3 sequence: CSFTRLAGTVSYNEQFF. The CDR3 DNA follows: TGCAGCTTTACGAGACTAGCGGGAACGGTATCCTACAATGAGCAGTTCTTC.

This chain joins TRBV19 and TRBJ2-1; D unclear. The V and J ends lost 1 base and 6 bases respectively, with 16 bases between them. Germline assignment: CDR1 LNHDA and CDR2 SQIVND (reference sequence). The CDR3 covers 16 residues. CDR3: CASSIAAPSAGNEQFF. The CDR3, as DNA: TGTGCCAGTAGTATAGCCGCGCCGTCCGCTGGCAATGAGCAGTTCTTC. Drawing the rest from reference TRBV19 and TRBJ2-1, the complete variable domain is DGGITQSPKYLFRKEGQNVTLSCEQNLNHDAMYWYRQDPGQGLRLIYYSQIVNDFQKGDIAEGYSVSREKKESFPLTVTSAQKNPTAFYLCASSIAAPSAGNEQFFGPGTRLTVL.

CDR3 in amino acids: CAITYGGSGNTIYF. CDR3 nucleotides: TGTGCCATCACCTACGGGGGCTCTGGAAACACCATATATTTT. The rearrangement links TRBV10-3 to TRBJ1-3, with D perhaps TRBD1 (5 bases). This CDR3 is built from 14 residues. Trimming took 7 bases from V and 0 from J, leaving 10 bases between them. Germline V gene sequence: CDR1 ENHRY, CDR2 SYGVKD.

V usage is TRBV19 and J usage is TRBJ2-2; no firm D call. From germline, CDR1 is LNHDA and CDR2 SQIVND (reference sequence). The CDR3 extends over 16 amino acids. Trimming left V 1 base short and J 4 bases short, with 13 bases between. The DNA of the CDR3 is TGTGCCAGTAGTATAGTGGGCGGAGCTAGCACCGGGGAGCTGTTTTTT. Translating gives CASSIVGGASTGELFF.

The chain recombines TRBV28 with TRBJ2-3; TRBD2 agrees at 7 bases. This CDR3 has 16 residues. Germline V gene lookup returns CDR1 MDHEN and CDR2 SYDVKM. V shed 6 bases and J 2 bases; nucleotides not matched to a gene: 11. CDR3: CASRQFSGPNTDTQYF. The CDR3 region has the DNA TGTGCCAGCAGGCAATTTAGCGGGCCTAACACAGATACGCAGTATTTT.

The chain employs TRBV7-9 and TRBJ2-1, with TRBD2 identical over 12 bases. After removal of 5 bases from V and 5 bases from J, the junction contained 7 bases not matched to a gene. The CDR3 covers 16 residues. Germline values: CDR1 SEHNR, CDR2 FQNEAQ (reference sequence). CDR3 sequence: CASSGLAGRTDNEQFF. The CDR3, as DNA: TGTGCCAGCAGCGGACTAGCGGGAAGGACTGACAATGAGCAGTTCTTC.

J is TRBJ2-5 and V is TRBV11-2, with 8 bases that match TRBD1. The germline V gene encodes CDR1 SGHAT and CDR2 FQNNGV. V gave up 7 bases and J gave up 1 base; unmatched junction bases: 5. The CDR3 extends over 14 amino acids. This CDR3 reads CASTGQGAQETQYF. CDR3 bases: TGTGCCAGCACTGGACAGGGCGCCCAAGAGACCCAGTACTTC.

Only one count was recorded for this clone. The chain employs TRBV5-1 and TRBJ2-7; no clear D. This CDR3 is 13 amino acids long. From germline, CDR1 is SGHRS and CDR2 YFSETQ. V was clipped by 0 bases and J by 5 bases, with 9 bases between them. The CDR3 here is CASSLGTRDEQYF. For the CDR3, the DNA is TGCGCCAGCAGCTTGGGTACACGCGACGAGCAGTACTTC.